A single sample is the source of the 29 T cell receptor beta chains below, sequenced in a study of T cells after somatic rescue of genetic block. Repertoires were generated with immunoSEQ multiplex PCR, while TCRdb's copy carries only in-frame clones and drops some. This sample carries 55,000 to 75,000 clones, 85% to 95% of them seen once, and the ten largest clones take 2.9%. Specimen: peripheral blood mononuclear cells (PBMCs). The source of these receptors is a man in his forties or fifties.

This clone was picked up one time. The rearrangement links TRBV5-1 to TRBJ2-5, with D possibly TRBD2 on 5 matching bases. The germline V gene has CDR1 SGHRS and CDR2 YFSETQ. V was pared by 0 bases and J by 5 bases, with 14 bases between. The CDR3 loop spans 15 amino acids. The CDR3, as DNA: TGCGCCAGCAGCTTGGGCGCCGGGCAGCGGGAGACCCAGTACTTC. Translated: CASSLGAGQRETQYF.

The rearrangement joins TRBV28 to TRBJ1-2; D gene uncertain. The germline V gene encodes CDR1 MDHEN and CDR2 SYDVKM. The CDR3 spans 13 residues. Trimming left V 3 bases short and J 1 base short, with 6 bases between. CDR3 bases: TGTGCCAGCAGTTTGGCCGGTAACTATGGCTACACCTTC. Translation gives CASSLAGNYGYTF.

This chain links TRBV7-2 with TRBJ2-7, with D possibly TRBD1 on 6 matching bases. The V gene's germline CDR1 is SGHTA and CDR2 FQGNSA. V was trimmed by 1 base and J by 7 bases, leaving 14 bases between them. The CDR3 is 14 amino acids. The CDR3 here is CASSLGTDPGEQYF. For the CDR3, the DNA is TGTGCCAGCAGCTTAGGGACAGATCCTGGGGAGCAGTACTTC. Filled out from reference TRBV7-2 and TRBJ2-7, the complete variable domain reads GAGVSQSPSNKVTEKGKDVELRCDPISGHTALYWYRQSLGQGLEFLIYFQGNSAPDKSGLPSDRFSAERTGGSVSTLTIQRTQQEDSAVYLCASSLGTDPGEQYFGPGTRLTVT.

For the CDR3, the DNA is TGTGCCAGCAGTTTGTCGGGCCGAAAGTACTTC. Protein sequence: CASSLSGRKYF. The rearrangement links TRBV6-5 to TRBJ2-7; no clear D gene. Germline V CDR1 and CDR2: MNHEY, SVGAGI. The CDR3 has 11 amino acids. The V end lost 4 bases, the J end lost 11 bases, and 12 bases lay between the germline ends.

The CDR3 here is CASSLPLAGADTQYF. The DNA for the CDR3 is TGTGCCAGCAGCTTGCCGCTAGCGGGGGCAGATACGCAGTATTTT. The chain has TRBV5-8 and TRBJ2-3; 10 bases map to TRBD2. The ends lost 1 base at V and 4 bases at J; junction bases unmatched: 3. This CDR3 comprises 15 residues. Looked up from germline, CDR1 is SGHTS and CDR2 is YDEGEE.

This sequence joins TRBV29-1 and TRBJ2-7; tentative D call: TRBD2 (6 bases). CDR1 and CDR2 from the germline V gene are SQVTM and ANQGSEA. The CDR3 is made up of 15 amino acids. Trimming left V 4 bases short and J 2 bases short, with 18 bases between. In nucleotides, the CDR3 is TGCAGCGTTGCCCTCCCCACGGGAGCCACCTACGAGCAGTACTTC. This encodes CSVALPTGATYEQYF.

The chain joins TRBV4-3 to TRBJ2-1; 7 bases are a match to TRBD2. Trimming took 1 base from V and 0 from J; bases not matched to a gene: 15. Germline V gene data show CDR1 as LGHNA and CDR2 as YSLEER. There are 20 residues in the CDR3. The CDR3 protein is CASSQGRSTSAQSSYNEQFF. In DNA, the CDR3 is TGCGCCAGCAGCCAAGGTAGAAGCACTAGCGCCCAAAGCTCCTACAATGAGCAGTTCTTC.

The chain joins TRBV6-6 to TRBJ1-1, with D possibly matching TRBD1 (5 bases). The CDR3 sequence is 16 residues long. The V gene lost 6 bases and the J gene lost 2 bases, with 19 bases spanning the gap. Per the germline V gene, CDR1 is MNHNY and CDR2 is SVGAGI (reference sequence). The CDR3: CASRTTPGGGNTEAFF. The CDR3 nucleotides are TGTGCCAGCAGAACCACTCCTGGGGGGGGAAACACTGAAGCTTTCTTT.

This chain uses TRBV5-1 with TRBJ2-3; D is possibly TRBD1 (5 bases). V lost 4 bases, J lost 6 bases, and 21 bases lay in between. The CDR3 spans 16 residues. The germline V gene has CDR1 SGHRS and CDR2 YFSETQ. The CDR3 DNA sequence: TGCGCCAGCAGCCCTCGCAGGGCATCCCAGGTGGATACGCAGTATTTT. This sequence encodes CASSPRRASQVDTQYF.

This clone was seen a single time. The J gene is TRBJ1-1, the V gene TRBV12-5; 9 bases fit TRBD1. CDR3 length: 14 residues. Germline V gene data show CDR1 as LGHNT and CDR2 as FRNRAP. With V trimmed by 7 bases and J by 5 bases, 8 bases remained unmatched. In DNA, the CDR3 is TGTGCTAGTGCACTACAGGGGGCCGGTACTGAAGCTTTCTTT. Amino acid sequence: CASALQGAGTEAFF.

The rearrangement joins TRBV6-6 to TRBJ2-5, with 8 bases aligning to TRBD2. Trimming at V came to 2 bases and at J to 5 bases, leaving 4 bases not matched to a gene. Germline values: CDR1 MNHNY, CDR2 SVGAGI (reference sequence). The CDR3 covers 14 residues. The CDR3 is CASSYGRGVETQYF. The DNA of the CDR3 is TGTGCCAGCAGTTACGGGCGGGGGGTCGAGACCCAGTACTTC.

V and J are TRBV27 and TRBJ2-3; 8 nucleotides match TRBD2. The CDR3 extends over 16 amino acids. Trimming took 2 bases from V and 2 from J; bases not matched to a gene: 6. Per the germline V gene, CDR1 is MNHEY and CDR2 is SMNVEV (reference sequence). The CDR3 loop is CASSLPGGAHTDTQYF. The CDR3 DNA follows: TGTGCCAGCAGTTTACCCGGGGGGGCCCACACAGATACGCAGTATTTT.

The genes are TRBV5-1 and TRBJ2-7; a possible D gene is TRBD1 (5 bases). This CDR3 is built from 16 residues. V lost 7 bases and J lost 6, with 26 bases in between. Germline loops: CDR1 SGHRS, CDR2 YFSETQ. CDR3 residues: CASVPLEGLGALEQYF. The CDR3 nucleotides read TGCGCCAGCGTCCCCCTGGAAGGCTTAGGGGCGCTCGAGCAGTACTTC.

V gene TRBV7-9 combines with J gene TRBJ1-2; TRBD1 might be the D (5 bases). The CDR3 sequence is 15 residues long. Trimming removed 2 bases at V and 8 bases at J, with 18 bases between. Germline CDR1 and CDR2: SEHNR and FQNEAQ (reference sequence). The CDR3 DNA sequence: TGTGCCAGCAGCTTAATATCAGGGAGTGGTGGGGGCTACACCTTC. It is translated as CASSLISGSGGGYTF.

This chain joins TRBV6-5 and TRBJ1-5; D uncertain. Germline V gene sequence: CDR1 MNHEY, CDR2 SVGAGI. Trimming removed 2 bases from V and 6 bases from J, with 11 bases in between. CDR3 size: 14 residues. The CDR3 sequence: CASSYREGGQPQHF. The CDR3 bases are TGTGCCAGCAGTTACAGGGAAGGAGGTCAGCCCCAGCATTTT.

The chain links TRBV6-1 to TRBJ1-1; D gene ambiguous. V was cut by 6 bases and J by 6 bases, with 8 bases left in between. Germline V gene lookup returns CDR1 MNHNS and CDR2 SASEGT. The CDR3 consists of 11 residues. CDR3 sequence (DNA): TGTGCCAGCAGAAGGGTGGCTGAAGCTTTCTTT. Translation: CASRRVAEAFF.

This sequence joins TRBV6-5 and TRBJ2-3, with TRBD2 matching over 9 bases. There are 15 residues in the CDR3. Germline CDR1 MNHEY, CDR2 SVGAGI. The ends lost 6 bases at V and 5 bases at J; junction bases unmatched: 9. For the CDR3, the DNA is TGTGCCAGCAGCCTTCTAGCGGGACAGCGAGATACGCAGTATTTT. This sequence encodes CASSLLAGQRDTQYF.

V is TRBV2 and J is TRBJ2-2; D gene uncertain. Germline V gene lookup returns CDR1 SNHLY and CDR2 FYNNEI. Trimming took 8 bases from V and 3 from J, leaving 16 bases between them. The CDR3 contains 15 residues. The CDR3 region has the DNA TGTGCCAGCTCCCCTATTGACAACTACACCGGGGAGCTGTTTTTT. It encodes CASSPIDNYTGELFF.

The chain uses TRBV6-6 and TRBJ1-5, with TRBD1 as a possible D gene (6 bases). CDR1 and CDR2 (germline): MNHNY, SVGAGI (reference sequence). This CDR3 is 14 amino acids long. The V gene lost 5 bases and the J gene lost 4 bases, with 12 bases spanning the gap. In DNA, the CDR3 is TGTGCCAGCAGTCAGGACAGCGAAAATCAGCCCCAGCATTTT. Protein: CASSQDSENQPQHF.

The rearrangement uses TRBV4-1 and TRBJ2-3; 12 bases match TRBD2. Germline V gene lookup returns CDR1 MGHRA and CDR2 YSYEKL. V was pared by 3 bases and J by 2 bases, with 9 bases of the junction left unmatched. CDR3 length: 18 amino acids. The CDR3 sequence is CASSQESLAGGSTDTQYF. In DNA, the CDR3 is TGCGCCAGCAGCCAGGAATCACTAGCGGGGGGTTCCACAGATACGCAGTATTTT.

The gene calls are TRBV11-2 and TRBJ1-3; no firm D call. V lost 1 base and J lost 7, with 8 bases in between. The CDR3 is made up of 13 amino acids. Per the germline V gene, CDR1 is SGHAT and CDR2 is FQNNGV. CDR3 nucleotide sequence: TGTGCCAGCAGCTTAGCTAACCACAACACCATATATTTT. Its translation: CASSLANHNTIYF.

The CDR3 DNA follows: TGTGCCAGCAGCCCCAGCACCCGACTAGCGGGCGGTTACAATGAGCAGTTCTTC. Protein: CASSPSTRLAGGYNEQFF. The V gene is TRBV5-4, the J gene TRBJ2-1; 10 positions match TRBD2. This CDR3 is 18 amino acids long. CDR1 and CDR2 (germline): SGHNT, YYREEE (reference sequence). Losses at the gene ends were 4 bases for V and 4 bases for J; bases not matched to a gene: 14.

The chain employs TRBV7-8 and TRBJ2-5, with D maybe TRBD1 (6 bases). V was trimmed by 5 bases and J by 1 base, leaving 20 bases between them. Germline V gene lookup returns CDR1 SGHVS and CDR2 FQNEAQ. This CDR3 region has 17 residues. The chain's CDR3 is CASSRGRWGQGQETQYF. The DNA of the CDR3 is TGTGCCAGCAGCCGAGGAAGGTGGGGGCAGGGCCAAGAGACCCAGTACTTC.

The CDR3, as DNA: TGTGCCAGCAGCTCCCGCAGGGGGAGAAACTACAATGAGCAGTTCTTC. Translating it yields CASSSRRGRNYNEQFF. J is TRBJ2-1 and V is TRBV7-9, with TRBD1 identical over 7 bases. Germline CDR1 and CDR2: SEHNR and FQNEAQ (reference sequence). The CDR3 has 16 amino acids. V was clipped by 4 bases and J by 3 bases; unmatched bases: 9.

The chain recombines TRBV30 with TRBJ2-6; D perhaps matches TRBD1 (5 bases). CDR3 length: 18 residues. V was shortened by 0 bases and J by 0 bases, with 15 bases between the two germline ends. The germline gives CDR1 GTSNPN, CDR2 SVGIG (reference sequence). CDR3 amino acids: CAWSVGRVRISGANVLTF. CDR3 sequence (DNA): TGTGCCTGGAGTGTAGGCAGGGTGCGAATCTCTGGGGCCAACGTCCTGACTTTC.

The chain uses TRBV6-5 and TRBJ2-5, with 7 positions matching TRBD2. There are 16 residues in the CDR3. With V trimmed by 2 bases and J by 7 bases, 13 bases remained unmatched. Per the germline V gene, CDR1 is MNHEY and CDR2 is SVGAGI. The CDR3 bases are TGTGCCAGCAGTTACCTTGCGGGAGAGAGAGTACCGACCCAGTACTTC. This gives the protein CASSYLAGERVPTQYF.

The CDR3 loop is CASSRTEGNTIYF. The CDR3 DNA is TGTGCCAGCTCACGGACGGAAGGAAACACCATATATTTT. The chain joins TRBV18 to TRBJ1-3, with unresolved D. Per germline, CDR1 KGHSH and CDR2 LQKENI. The CDR3 totals 13 residues. The V gene lost 4 bases and the J gene lost 4 bases, with 8 bases spanning the gap.

This rearrangement joins TRBV5-5 to TRBJ2-3; D remains unclear. The V end lost 4 bases, the J end lost 2 bases, and 11 bases lay between the germline ends. Germline CDR1 and CDR2: SGHKS and YYEKEE (reference sequence). The CDR3 has 14 amino acids. The DNA for the CDR3 is TGTGCCAGCAGCCCGACTGGGGACACAGATACGCAGTATTTT. The encoded protein is CASSPTGDTDTQYF.

V usage is TRBV30 and J usage is TRBJ1-2; a possible D gene is TRBD1 (6 bases). Trimming removed 3 bases from V and 8 bases from J, with 16 bases in between. The CDR3 covers 13 residues. Germline assignment: CDR1 GTSNPN and CDR2 SVGIG (reference sequence). For the CDR3, the DNA is TGTGCCTGGAGCCGTACGGGGGCAGGGGGCTACACCTTC. This gives the protein CAWSRTGAGGYTF.